The rows below give T cell receptor beta chains drawn from one sample of a study of T cell repertoires in cytomegalovirus infection. TCRdb analysed the reads with MiXCR anew, one entry per CDR3 protein. Of around 740,000 distinct CDR3 sequences listed, approximately 40% are singletons. Sequenced: PBMCs. Receptors originate from a human donor in good health (CMV status not recorded). Some clones in this sample may be carry-over from other donors' samples. Both conserved end residues are part of each CDR3. Fields, in order: J gene, clone size, D gene, V gene, CDR3 DNA, CDR3 protein. The D gene is left open where the match is weak. Size is stated for part of the rows, as once, few or many counts, or as a class when the clone is expanded.

TRBJ1-2 NA NA TRBV28 TGTGCCAGCAGTTTGGGGGTAAGAGTGGAGTATGGCTACACCTTC CASSLGVRVEYGYTF
TRBJ1-1 NA NA TRBV12-3/TRBV12-4 TGTGCCAGCAGTTTACCTCGGCAGGGCACTGAAGCTTTCTTT CASSLPRQGTEAFF
TRBJ1-4 few TRBD1 TRBV12-3/TRBV12-4 TGTGCCAGCAGTACCCGACAGGGGGTTATCAATGAAAAACTGTTTTTT CASSTRQGVINEKLFF
TRBJ2-3 NA NA TRBV15 TGTGCCACCAGCAACAGGGTGTTAGGAGATACGCAGTATTTT CATSNRVLGDTQYF
TRBJ1-1 NA NA TRBV4-1 TGCGCCAGCAGCCATAACATTGGCACTGAAGCTTTCTTT CASSHNIGTEAFF
TRBJ1-1 few NA TRBV5-1 TGCGCCAGCAGCGAACAGGTGACGAACACTGAAGCTTTCTTT CASSEQVTNTEAFF
TRBJ2-5 NA NA TRBV2 TGTGACAGCAGTGACTGTTGGCAGTCCCAAGAGACCCAGTACTTC CDSSDCWQSQETQYF
TRBJ2-7 few TRBD2 TRBV20-1 TGCAGTGCTAGGCCTATCACCAGCGGGAGGGCGGAGCAGTACTTC CSARPITSGRAEQYF
TRBJ1-1 once NA TRBV25-1 TGTGCCAGCAGTGACCAATACTCTCGGGACACTGAAGCTTTCTTT CASSDQYSRDTEAFF
TRBJ2-1 NA NA TRBV7-6 TGTGCCAGCAGCAAACTTCCTATAGATGAGCAGTTCTTC CASSKLPIDEQFF
TRBJ1-5 NA NA TRBV5-6 TGTGCCAGCAGCCTGGACGGGCTCCCTTCGCCCCAGCATTTT CASSLDGLPSPQHF
TRBJ2-7 few TRBD1 TRBV15 TGTGCCACCAGCCCCAATCCCGGGACAGCTTCCTACGAGCAGTACTTC CATSPNPGTASYEQYF
TRBJ2-6 NA NA TRBV2 TGTGCCAGCAGTGACCTTGGACAAGCCCAAGGGTCTGGGGCCAACGTCCTGACTTTC CASSDLGQAQGSGANVLTF
TRBJ1-1 NA TRBD1 TRBV2 TGTGCCAGCAAAGTCAGGGGGAATATGAACACTGAAGCTTTCTTT CASKVRGNMNTEAFF
TRBJ2-2 NA TRBD1 TRBV7-6 TGTGCCAGCAGCTTATCCCGACAGGGGGGATACACCGGGGAGCTGTTTTTT CASSLSRQGGYTGELFF
TRBJ1-1 few TRBD1 TRBV7-2 TGTGCCAGCAACTACCGGGACAGGGGGCCGGTGAACACTGAAGCTTTCTTT CASNYRDRGPVNTEAFF
TRBJ1-2 NA NA TRBV12-3/TRBV12-4 TGTGCCAGCAGTGGGGGGCCAGGAGGCCACGGCTACACCTTC CASSGGPGGHGYTF
TRBJ2-7 NA TRBD2 TRBV28 TGTGCCAGCAGTCCTTGGACTAGCTCCTACGAGCAGTACTTC CASSPWTSSYEQYF
TRBJ2-3 few NA TRBV10-3 TGTGCCATCAGTTCGACAGCTAGCACAGATACGCAGTATTTT CAISSTASTDTQYF
TRBJ1-5 few NA TRBV28 TGTGCCAGCAGTATACCCGCCGTAGTGCCCCAGCATTTT CASSIPAVVPQHF
TRBJ1-4 few TRBD1 TRBV25-1 TGTGCCAGCACTGGCAGGGGGCCTAATGAAAAACTGTTTTTT CASTGRGPNEKLFF
TRBJ2-1 many NA TRBV28 TGTGCCAGCAGTTTACCCCCCAGGGAAAGCGCGGGAAGGCGATACAATGAGCAGTTCTTC CASSLPPRESAGRRYNEQFF
TRBJ1-5 NA TRBD1 TRBV20-1 TGCAGTGTCCGACAGGGGGCAACTCAGCCCCAGCATTTT CSVRQGATQPQHF
TRBJ1-1 few TRBD1 TRBV5-1 TGCGCCAGCGGGGGACAGGGGAACACTGAAGCTTTCTTT CASGGQGNTEAFF
TRBJ1-1 few NA TRBV12-3/TRBV12-4 TGTGCCAGCAGTTTGTGGCGTATCGGGGCTTTCTTT CASSLWRIGAFF
TRBJ2-5 NA TRBD2 TRBV7-9 TGTGCCAGCAGCTTAGACGGGAGGCCGGGGGAGACCCAGTACTTC CASSLDGRPGETQYF
TRBJ1-2 NA NA TRBV28 TGTGCCAGCAGGGAACAGAGTAACTATGGCTACACCTTC CASREQSNYGYTF
TRBJ2-2 once NA TRBV20-1 TGCAGTGCTAGAGAAGCCCAGGGGTGGACCGGGGATCTGTTTTTT CSAREAQGWTGDLFF
TRBJ2-7 NA TRBD1 TRBV19 TGTGCCAGTAGCCACGTCAGGGGGCCGGGCGAGCAGTACTTC CASSHVRGPGEQYF
TRBJ2-1 NA NA TRBV7-6 TGTGCCAGCAGCGCCCGGGACAACAACAATGAGCAGTTCTTC CASSARDNNNEQFF
TRBJ1-2 NA NA TRBV12-3/TRBV12-4 TGTGCCAGCAGTTCAGCGCGGGGGCTTAACTATGGCTACACCTTC CASSSARGLNYGYTF
TRBJ1-2 few NA TRBV7-9 TGTGCCAGCAGCTTAGGGTCTGGCAGCCAGAACTATGGCTACACCTTC CASSLGSGSQNYGYTF
TRBJ2-2 NA TRBD2 TRBV7-6 TGTGCCAGCAGCCGCAGGGAGGGTAGGAACACCGGGGAGCTGTTTTTT CASSRREGRNTGELFF
TRBJ2-7 NA NA TRBV12-3/TRBV12-4 TGTGCCAGCAGTTCCCTATACGAGGAGGGCCACCTACGCTCCTACGAGCAGTACTTC CASSSLYEEGHLRSYEQYF
TRBJ1-5 few TRBD1 TRBV7-6 TGTGCCAGCAGCTTAGAGCCGGACAGGGAGGGAAATCAGCCCCAGCATTTT CASSLEPDREGNQPQHF
TRBJ2-4 NA NA TRBV15 TGTGCCACCAGCAGCGAAGACAGAGTTAAAAACATTCAGTACTTC CATSSEDRVKNIQYF
TRBJ2-5 NA TRBD1 TRBV5-1 TGCGCCAGCAGCTTGGGGGACAGGGACATCTCTCAAGAGACCCAGTACTTC CASSLGDRDISQETQYF
TRBJ2-7 NA NA TRBV19 TGTGCCAGTAGTATCGCGGCAGGGTCGACCTACGAGCAGTACTTC CASSIAAGSTYEQYF
TRBJ2-1 few TRBD2 TRBV28 TGTGCCAGCAGCCCACACGCCCGGGGACTAGCTCGTTCCAATGAGCAGTTCTTC CASSPHARGLARSNEQFF
TRBJ1-6 NA NA TRBV7-9 TGTGCCAGCAGCCCAAGTTTCGGACAGCGACGGAGGGCGGCATCACCCCTCCACTTT CASSPSFGQRRRAASPLHF
TRBJ2-5 NA NA TRBV20-1 TGCAGTGCTTGGGGGGACACGAAACTCCAAGAGACCCAGTACTTC CSAWGDTKLQETQYF
TRBJ2-5 few NA TRBV7-8 TGTGCCAGCAGCTTTCGCGAGGGACAAGCGCTGGAGACCCAGTACTTC CASSFREGQALETQYF
TRBJ2-5 NA NA TRBV10-1 TGCGCCAGCAGTGAGTCGGGCAGCCAAGAGACCCAGTACTTC CASSESGSQETQYF
TRBJ2-7 few NA TRBV20-1 TGCAGTGCTGATACATCCACCTACGAGCAGTACTTC CSADTSTYEQYF
TRBJ2-7 few NA TRBV12-3/TRBV12-4 TGTGCCAGCAGTTTGAGCTGGGGTTTCGAGCAGTACTTC CASSLSWGFEQYF
TRBJ1-3 few NA TRBV12-3/TRBV12-4 TGTGCCACCCAGGTGGTCTCTGGAAACACCATATATTTT CATQVVSGNTIYF
TRBJ1-5 NA NA TRBV19 TGTGCCAGTGAAGCCCCGACGGGGGGATACCACAATCAGCCCCAGCATTTT CASEAPTGGYHNQPQHF
TRBJ2-7 NA TRBD1 TRBV7-8 TGTGCCAGCAGCGACCCGGGACAGGGGGCCTACGAGCAGTACTTC CASSDPGQGAYEQYF
TRBJ2-1 few NA TRBV7-2 TGTGCCAGCAGCTCCTCGGTGTTCAATGAGCAGTTCTTC CASSSSVFNEQFF
TRBJ2-7 many NA TRBV7-6 TGTGCCAGCAGCTTCGATAGGCGCGAGCAGTACTTC CASSFDRREQYF
TRBJ1-4 few NA TRBV7-6 TGTGCCAGCAGCTGGAAAAGGGGACGGGTGAATGAAAAACTGTTTTTT CASSWKRGRVNEKLFF
TRBJ2-7 few NA TRBV12-3/TRBV12-4 TGTGCCAGCAGTTTAGGCAGGGATGCCCGGATCTACGAGCAGTACTTC CASSLGRDARIYEQYF
TRBJ1-5 few NA TRBV11-2 TGTGCCAGCAGCTTAGATCATAAACAGCCCCAGCATTTT CASSLDHKQPQHF
TRBJ2-3 NA NA TRBV5-1 TGCGCCAGCAGCTTAGACACTCCGAGGCCCACAGATACGCAGTATTTT CASSLDTPRPTDTQYF
TRBJ1-2 NA NA TRBV11-2 TGTGCCAGCAGCTTATGGGAGGAGGACTATGGCTACACCTTC CASSLWEEDYGYTF